The 19 T cell receptor beta chains presented below share a single source sample, sequenced in a study of T cells after yellow fever vaccination. MiXCR, applied by TCRdb to the 5' RACE reads, yields one record per CDR3 protein. The table has hundreds of thousands of distinct CDR3 sequences, roughly an eighth seen once. The starting material was PBMCs, obtained on the day of the yellow fever booster vaccination. The receptor set was obtained from a man between 25 and 39 years old who received the YFV17D yellow fever vaccine.

The CDR3 loop is CASSGIPGQLSLAFF. CDR3 nucleotides: TGCGCCAGCAGCGGGATTCCGGGACAACTTTCTCTAGCTTTCTTT. The chain couples TRBV5-1 to TRBJ1-1; a weak D match, TRBD1 (6 bases). Per germline, CDR1 SGHRS and CDR2 YFSETQ. The CDR3 contains 15 residues. The germline V and J ends were trimmed by 4 bases and 10 bases, with 23 bases remaining between them. Using reference TRBV5-1 and TRBJ1-1 for the parts outside the CDR3, the full variable domain is KAGVTQTPRYLIKTRGQQVTLSCSPISGHRSVSWYQQTPGQGLQFLFEYFSETQRNKGNFPGRFSGRQFSNSRSEMNVSTLELGDSALYLCASSGIPGQLSLAFFGQGTRLTVV.

V is TRBV19 and J is TRBJ2-1; TRBD2 might be the D (6 bases). The CDR3 runs to 15 residues. Deletions cut 7 bases from V and 4 bases from J, with 17 bases between. In germline, CDR1 is LNHDA, CDR2 SQIVND (reference sequence). The CDR3 spells CASKAPGLRYNEQFF. The CDR3 nucleotides read TGTGCCAGTAAAGCGCCGGGACTTCGTTACAATGAGCAGTTCTTC.

Only a few counts were recorded for this clonotype. The CDR3: CASSLKSSGSRYEQYF. The CDR3 DNA follows: TGCGCCAGCAGCTTAAAGTCTAGCGGGAGTAGGTACGAGCAGTACTTC. V gene TRBV5-1 combines with J gene TRBJ2-7; 10 nucleotides line up with TRBD2. V shed 2 bases, J shed 4 bases, and the junction held 9 bases outside the gene matches. Per the germline V gene, CDR1 is SGHRS and CDR2 is YFSETQ. The CDR3 totals 16 residues. Looking up the rest from reference TRBV5-1 and TRBJ2-7 gives the full variable domain: KAGVTQTPRYLIKTRGQQVTLSCSPISGHRSVSWYQQTPGQGLQFLFEYFSETQRNKGNFPGRFSGRQFSNSRSEMNVSTLELGDSALYLCASSLKSSGSRYEQYFGPGTRLTVT.

The genes are TRBV9 and TRBJ2-7, with D perhaps assigned TRBD1 or TRBD2 (5 bases each). The germline gives CDR1 SGDLS, CDR2 YYNGEE. The V and J ends lost 2 bases and 4 bases respectively, with 16 bases between them. The CDR3 totals 15 residues. CDR3 protein: CASSVPGLASYEQYF. The DNA for the CDR3 is TGTGCCAGCAGCGTTCCAGGGCTAGCCAGTTACGAGCAGTACTTC.

The CDR3 coding sequence is TGTGCCAGCAGTTTATGGGGGACAGGGCACGGGGAGCAGTACTTC. This translates into CASSLWGTGHGEQYF. V gene TRBV27 combines with J gene TRBJ2-7; 9 nucleotides align to TRBD1. V gave up 1 base and J gave up 7 bases; unmatched junction bases: 8. CDR1 MNHEY and CDR2 SMNVEV come from the germline V gene (reference sequence). The CDR3 is 15 amino acids.

This chain links TRBV6-2 or TRBV6-3 with TRBJ2-3, with 8 bases aligning to TRBD1. The V gene end was trimmed by 0 bases and the J gene end by 4 bases; junction bases not matched to a gene: 0. The germline V gene has CDR1 MNHEY and CDR2 SVGEGT. This CDR3 is 14 amino acids long. CDR3 bases: TGTGCCAGCAGTTACTCGACAGGGGCAGATACGCAGTATTTT. Amino acids: CASSYSTGADTQYF.

The CDR3 reads CASSLVGRPLDTQYF. In nucleotides, the CDR3 is TGTGCCAGCAGCTTAGTGGGCAGGCCCTTGGATACGCAGTATTTT. This chain joins TRBV7-9 and TRBJ2-3; D is unresolved. Trimming took off 1 base at V and 6 bases at J, with 14 bases between the two ends. The CDR3 is 15 residues long. Germline CDR1 SEHNR, CDR2 FQNEAQ (reference sequence).

In this sample, this clonotype turned up a few times. The rearrangement uses TRBV4-2 and TRBJ2-5; 7 bases agree with TRBD2. The V gene's germline CDR1 is LGHNA and CDR2 YNFKEQ. This CDR3 contains 15 residues. V lost 0 bases to trimming and J lost 13 bases; unmatched junction nucleotides: 14. In DNA form, the CDR3 reads TGTGCCAGCAGCCAAGATTGGGTGGCTAGCGGCCATTCGTACTTC. It codes for CASSQDWVASGHSYF.

This clonotype was counted between two and nine times. The chain is built from TRBV9 and TRBJ2-2; 9 positions agree with TRBD2. V shed 0 bases and J 7 bases; nucleotides not matched to a gene: 10. CDR3 length: 17 amino acids. Germline V gene lookup returns CDR1 SGDLS and CDR2 YYNGEE. DNA of the CDR3: TGTGCCAGCAGCGTAGGAGGTAGCGGGAGAATTCACGGGGAGCTGTTTTTT. Protein product: CASSVGGSGRIHGELFF.

This clonotype was detected a few times. The genes are TRBV7-8 and TRBJ2-2, with TRBD2 matching 8 bases. The CDR3 has 18 residues. From germline, CDR1 is SGHVS and CDR2 FQNEAQ. Trimming took 9 bases from V and 4 from J; bases not matched to a gene: 19. CDR3 bases: TGTGCCAGTAACCTACTGGGGCTAGCGGGTATCCTCACCGGGGAGCTGTTTTTT. Protein: CASNLLGLAGILTGELFF.

This clonotype was observed a handful of times. This chain uses TRBV5-1 with TRBJ1-1; D unresolved. Germline loops: CDR1 SGHRS, CDR2 YFSETQ. The CDR3 has 15 amino acids. V gave up 0 bases and J gave up 0 bases, with 9 bases separating them. This chain's CDR3 is CASSLGEHLNTEAFF. The CDR3 DNA reads as TGCGCCAGCAGCTTGGGGGAACACTTGAACACTGAAGCTTTCTTT.

The chain employs TRBV7-9 and TRBJ1-1, with D perhaps TRBD1 (5 bases). V was pared by 0 bases and J by 1 base, with 12 bases between. The CDR3 contains 16 residues. Germline values: CDR1 SEHNR, CDR2 FQNEAQ (reference sequence). CDR3 region: CASSLAGGRTNTEAFF. CDR3 DNA sequence: TGTGCCAGCAGCTTAGCCGGGGGAAGAACGAACACTGAAGCTTTCTTT.

This clonotype was recorded at least ten times. This chain's CDR3 is CASSLLPSGVTDTQYF. The CDR3, as DNA: TGTGCCAGCAGCTTGCTTCCTAGCGGGGTCACAGATACGCAGTATTTT. The rearrangement joins TRBV7-2 to TRBJ2-3, with TRBD2 matching 9 bases. CDR3 length equals 16 residues. The germline gives CDR1 SGHTA, CDR2 FQGNSA. The trim removed 3 bases at V and 2 bases at J, leaving 6 bases unmatched.

This clonotype was recorded a few times. This chain uses TRBV7-2 with TRBJ2-5; TRBD1 matches 9 bases. CDR1 SGHTA and CDR2 FQGNSA come from the germline V gene. Trimming took 4 bases from V and 5 from J; bases not matched to a gene: 5. The CDR3 runs 14 residues. The CDR3 region has the DNA TGTGCCAGCAGCTACAGGGGGCGATATGAGACCCAGTACTTC. The encoded protein is CASSYRGRYETQYF.

This clonotype was counted a few times. The chain recombines TRBV3-1 with TRBJ1-6; D unresolved. Germline lookup yields CDR1 LGHDT and CDR2 YNNKEL (reference sequence). Trimming left V 2 bases short and J 15 bases short, with 14 bases between. CDR3 length: 13 residues. The CDR3: CASSQNLPGNLHF. The CDR3, as DNA: TGTGCCAGCAGCCAAAACCTTCCGGGGAACCTCCACTTT.

The chain recombines TRBV27 with TRBJ2-7, with D possibly TRBD1 on 6 matching bases. This CDR3 region has 11 residues. CDR1 and CDR2 (germline): MNHEY, SMNVEV (reference sequence). Trimming took 5 bases from V and 5 from J, leaving 7 bases between them. In nucleotides, the CDR3 is TGTGCCAGCAGTGACAGGAACGAGCAGTACTTC. Protein product: CASSDRNEQYF.

The chain employs TRBV6-2 or TRBV6-3 and TRBJ2-5; D is undetermined. The ends were cut back, 6 bases at V and 6 bases at J, with 14 bases in the middle. Germline CDR1 reads MNHEY; CDR2 reads SVGEGT. The CDR3 extends over 13 amino acids. CDR3 sequence (DNA): TGTGCCAGCAGCCGCAGAAACTTGCAGACCCAGTACTTC. As protein: CASSRRNLQTQYF.

The chain links TRBV28 to TRBJ1-1; D not resolved. Deletions cut 2 bases from V and 11 bases from J, with 21 bases between. This CDR3 contains 15 residues. Germline V lookup: CDR1 MDHEN, CDR2 SYDVKM. The CDR3 loop is CASSLRVNRGDGAFF. The CDR3 bases are TGTGCCAGCAGTTTACGGGTGAATCGGGGTGATGGCGCTTTCTTT. The entire variable domain, with the rest obtained from reference TRBV28 and TRBJ1-1, is as follows: DVKVTQSSRYLVKRTGEKVFLECVQDMDHENMFWYRQDPGLGLRLIYFSYDVKMKEKGDIPEGYSVSREKKERFSLILESASTNQTSMYLCASSLRVNRGDGAFFGQGTRLTVV.

In its sample, this clonotype was seen a few times. The chain recombines TRBV6-5 with TRBJ2-7; TRBD2 agrees at 12 bases. Per germline, CDR1 MNHEY and CDR2 SVGAGI. V lost 4 bases, J lost 4 bases, and 5 bases stayed unmatched. The CDR3 has 15 amino acids. CDR3 in amino acids: CASSSWTSGTYEQYF. For the CDR3, the DNA is TGTGCCAGCAGTTCCTGGACTAGCGGGACTTACGAGCAGTACTTC.